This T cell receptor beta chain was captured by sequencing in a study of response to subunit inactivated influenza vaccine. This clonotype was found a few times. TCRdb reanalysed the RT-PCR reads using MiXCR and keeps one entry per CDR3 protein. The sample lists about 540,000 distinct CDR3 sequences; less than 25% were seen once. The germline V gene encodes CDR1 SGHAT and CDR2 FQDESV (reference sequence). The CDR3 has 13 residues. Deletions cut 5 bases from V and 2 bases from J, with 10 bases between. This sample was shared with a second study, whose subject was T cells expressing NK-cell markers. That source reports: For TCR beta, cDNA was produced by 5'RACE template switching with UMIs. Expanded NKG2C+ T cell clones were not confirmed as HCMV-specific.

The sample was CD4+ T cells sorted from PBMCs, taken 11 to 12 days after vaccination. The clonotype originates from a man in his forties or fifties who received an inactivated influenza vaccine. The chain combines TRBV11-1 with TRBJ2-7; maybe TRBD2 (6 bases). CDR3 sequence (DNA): TGTGCCAGCAGCCCGCGGGAAACCTACGAGCAGTACTTC. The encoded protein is CASSPRETYEQYF.